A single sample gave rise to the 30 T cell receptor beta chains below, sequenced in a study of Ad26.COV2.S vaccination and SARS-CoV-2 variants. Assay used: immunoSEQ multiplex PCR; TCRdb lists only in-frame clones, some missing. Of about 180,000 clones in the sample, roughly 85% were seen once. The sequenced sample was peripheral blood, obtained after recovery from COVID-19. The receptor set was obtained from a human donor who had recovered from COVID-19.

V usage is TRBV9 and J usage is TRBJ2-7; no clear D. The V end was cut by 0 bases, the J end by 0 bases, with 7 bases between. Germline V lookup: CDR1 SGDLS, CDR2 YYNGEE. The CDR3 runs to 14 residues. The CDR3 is CASSVGSSSYEQYF. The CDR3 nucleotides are TGTGCCAGCAGCGTAGGGTCGTCCTCCTACGAGCAGTACTTC.

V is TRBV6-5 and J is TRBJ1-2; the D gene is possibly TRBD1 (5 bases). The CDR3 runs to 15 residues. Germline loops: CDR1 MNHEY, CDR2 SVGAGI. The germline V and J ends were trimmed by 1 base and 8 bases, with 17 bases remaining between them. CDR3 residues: CASSYFMGGWRGYTF. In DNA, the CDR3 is TGTGCCAGCAGTTACTTTATGGGGGGTTGGAGAGGCTACACCTTC.

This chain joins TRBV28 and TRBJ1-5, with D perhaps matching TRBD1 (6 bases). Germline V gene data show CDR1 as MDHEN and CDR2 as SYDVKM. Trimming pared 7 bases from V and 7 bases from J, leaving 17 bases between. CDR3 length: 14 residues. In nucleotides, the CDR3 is TGTGCCAGCACCCCTCCGAGGGGGGCACAGCCCCAGCATTTT. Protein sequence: CASTPPRGAQPQHF.

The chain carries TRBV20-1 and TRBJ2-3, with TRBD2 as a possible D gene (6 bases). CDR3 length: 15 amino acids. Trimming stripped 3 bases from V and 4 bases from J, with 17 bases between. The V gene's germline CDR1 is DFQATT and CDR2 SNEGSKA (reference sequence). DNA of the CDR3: TGCAGTGCTAGTGGGTCGGCGGGAAGCTCAGATACGCAGTATTTT. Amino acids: CSASGSAGSSDTQYF.

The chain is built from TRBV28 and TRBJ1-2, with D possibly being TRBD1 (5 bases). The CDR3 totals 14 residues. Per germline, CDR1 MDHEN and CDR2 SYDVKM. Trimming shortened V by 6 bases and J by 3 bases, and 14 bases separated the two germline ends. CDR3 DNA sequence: TGTGCCAGCAGCTGGGGGGGAACAGACTATGGCTACACCTTC. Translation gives CASSWGGTDYGYTF.

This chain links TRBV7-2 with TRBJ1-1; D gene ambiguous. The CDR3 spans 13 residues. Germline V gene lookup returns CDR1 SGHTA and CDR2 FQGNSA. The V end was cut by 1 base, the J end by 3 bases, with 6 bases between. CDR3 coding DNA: TGTGCCAGCAGCTTAGTTGGGTACACTGAAGCTTTCTTT. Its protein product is CASSLVGYTEAFF.

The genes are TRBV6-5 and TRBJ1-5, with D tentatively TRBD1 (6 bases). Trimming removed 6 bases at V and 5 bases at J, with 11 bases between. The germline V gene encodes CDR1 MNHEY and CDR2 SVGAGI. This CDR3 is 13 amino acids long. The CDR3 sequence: CASSPRGDQPQHF. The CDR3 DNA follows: TGTGCCAGCAGCCCCAGGGGTGATCAGCCCCAGCATTTT.

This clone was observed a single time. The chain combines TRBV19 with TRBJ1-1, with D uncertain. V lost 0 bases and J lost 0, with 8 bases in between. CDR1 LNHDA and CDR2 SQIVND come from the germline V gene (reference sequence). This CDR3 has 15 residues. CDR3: CASSIDPFLNTEAFF. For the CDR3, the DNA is TGTGCCAGTAGTATAGATCCGTTTTTGAACACTGAAGCTTTCTTT.

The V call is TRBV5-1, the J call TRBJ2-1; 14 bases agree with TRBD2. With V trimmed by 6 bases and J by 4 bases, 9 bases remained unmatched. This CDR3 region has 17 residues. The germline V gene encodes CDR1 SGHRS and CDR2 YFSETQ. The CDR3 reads CASTHAGLAGVYNEQFF. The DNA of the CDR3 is TGCGCCAGCACCCATGCGGGACTAGCGGGGGTGTACAATGAGCAGTTCTTC.

DNA for the CDR3: TGCGCCAGCAGCTTGACCGTAGCGGGAGTGGAGACCCAGTACTTC. Residues: CASSLTVAGVETQYF. The chain employs TRBV5-1 and TRBJ2-5, with TRBD2 identical over 9 bases. V lost 1 base, J lost 5 bases, and 6 bases stayed unmatched. This CDR3 region has 15 residues. CDR1 and CDR2 from the germline V gene are SGHRS and YFSETQ.

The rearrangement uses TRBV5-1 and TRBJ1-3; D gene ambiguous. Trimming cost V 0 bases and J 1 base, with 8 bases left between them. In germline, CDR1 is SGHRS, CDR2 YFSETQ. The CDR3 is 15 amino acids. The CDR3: CASSLEAFSGNTIYF. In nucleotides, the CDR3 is TGCGCCAGCAGCTTGGAGGCTTTTTCTGGAAACACCATATATTTT.

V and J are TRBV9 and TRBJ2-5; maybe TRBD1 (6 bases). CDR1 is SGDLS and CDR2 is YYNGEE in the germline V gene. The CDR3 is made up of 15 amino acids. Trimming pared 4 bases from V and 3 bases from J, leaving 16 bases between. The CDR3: CASSPGTRMEETQYF. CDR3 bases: TGTGCCAGCAGCCCAGGGACACGGATGGAAGAGACCCAGTACTTC.

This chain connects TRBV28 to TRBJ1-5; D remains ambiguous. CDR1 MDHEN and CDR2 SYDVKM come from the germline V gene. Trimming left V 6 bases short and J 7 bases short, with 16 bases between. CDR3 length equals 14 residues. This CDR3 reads CASRTPVMGQPQHF. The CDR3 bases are TGTGCCAGCAGGACCCCAGTAATGGGCCAGCCCCAGCATTTT.

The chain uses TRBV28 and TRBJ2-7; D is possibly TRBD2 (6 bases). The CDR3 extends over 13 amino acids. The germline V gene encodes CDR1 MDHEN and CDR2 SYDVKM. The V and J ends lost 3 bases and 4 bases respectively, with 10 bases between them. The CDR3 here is CASSFPGAYEQYF. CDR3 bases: TGTGCCAGCAGTTTTCCGGGAGCGTACGAGCAGTACTTC.

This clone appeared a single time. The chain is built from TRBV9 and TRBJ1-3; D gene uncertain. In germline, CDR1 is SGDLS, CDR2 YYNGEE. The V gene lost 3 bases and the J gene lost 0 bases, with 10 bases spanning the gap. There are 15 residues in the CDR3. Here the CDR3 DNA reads TGTGCCAGCAGCGCCGAGGGAATCTCTGGAAACACCATATATTTT. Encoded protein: CASSAEGISGNTIYF.

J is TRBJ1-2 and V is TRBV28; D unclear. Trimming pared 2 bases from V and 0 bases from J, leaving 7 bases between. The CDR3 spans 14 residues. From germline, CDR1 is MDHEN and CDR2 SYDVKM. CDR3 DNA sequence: TGTGCCAGCAGTTTAAGAGGTCCTAACTATGGCTACACCTTC. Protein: CASSLRGPNYGYTF.

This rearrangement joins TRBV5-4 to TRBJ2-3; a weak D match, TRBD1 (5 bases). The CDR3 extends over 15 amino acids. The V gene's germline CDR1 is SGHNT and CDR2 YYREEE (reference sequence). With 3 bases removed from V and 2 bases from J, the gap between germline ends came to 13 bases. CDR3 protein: CASSSIGEFTDTQYF. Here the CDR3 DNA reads TGTGCCAGCAGCTCAATAGGGGAATTCACAGATACGCAGTATTTT.

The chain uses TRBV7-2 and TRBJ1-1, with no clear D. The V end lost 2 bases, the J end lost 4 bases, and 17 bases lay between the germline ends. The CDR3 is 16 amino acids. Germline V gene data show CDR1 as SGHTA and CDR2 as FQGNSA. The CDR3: CASSLSSSVGSTEAFF. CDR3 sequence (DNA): TGTGCCAGCAGCTTATCATCATCGGTAGGTTCCACTGAAGCTTTCTTT.

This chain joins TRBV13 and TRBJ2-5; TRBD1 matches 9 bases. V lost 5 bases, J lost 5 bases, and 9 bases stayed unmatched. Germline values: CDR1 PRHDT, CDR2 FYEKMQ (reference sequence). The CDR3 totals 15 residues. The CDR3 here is CASSPRDRDEETQYF. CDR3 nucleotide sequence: TGTGCCAGCAGCCCCCGGGACAGGGACGAGGAGACCCAGTACTTC.

The CDR3 reads CASSLDEGWDTEAFF. CDR3 nucleotide sequence: TGTGCCAGCAGCTTAGACGAGGGGTGGGACACTGAAGCTTTCTTT. This sequence joins TRBV7-9 and TRBJ1-1; D possibly corresponds to TRBD1 (5 bases). Deletions cut 1 base from V and 3 bases from J, with 12 bases between. The CDR3 runs to 15 residues. CDR1 and CDR2 (germline): SEHNR, FQNEAQ (reference sequence).

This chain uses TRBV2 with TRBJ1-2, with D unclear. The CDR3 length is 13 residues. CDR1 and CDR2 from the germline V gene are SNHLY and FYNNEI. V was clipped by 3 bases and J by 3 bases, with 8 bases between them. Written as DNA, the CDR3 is TGTGCCAGCAGTGAGCGGCAGGACTATGGCTACACCTTC. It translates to CASSERQDYGYTF.

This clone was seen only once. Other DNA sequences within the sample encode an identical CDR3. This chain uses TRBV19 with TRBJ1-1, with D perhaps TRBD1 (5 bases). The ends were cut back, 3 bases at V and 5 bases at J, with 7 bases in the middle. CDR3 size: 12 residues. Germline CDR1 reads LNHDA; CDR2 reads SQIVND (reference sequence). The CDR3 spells CASSMPGTEAFF. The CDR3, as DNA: TGTGCCAGTAGTATGCCAGGGACTGAAGCTTTCTTT.

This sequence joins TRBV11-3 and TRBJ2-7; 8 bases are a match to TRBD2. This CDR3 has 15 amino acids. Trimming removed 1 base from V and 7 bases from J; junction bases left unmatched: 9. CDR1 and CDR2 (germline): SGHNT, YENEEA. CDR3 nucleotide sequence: TGTGCCAGCAGCTTAGCCCCGGGAGGGCCCTTGGAGCAGTACTTC. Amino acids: CASSLAPGGPLEQYF.

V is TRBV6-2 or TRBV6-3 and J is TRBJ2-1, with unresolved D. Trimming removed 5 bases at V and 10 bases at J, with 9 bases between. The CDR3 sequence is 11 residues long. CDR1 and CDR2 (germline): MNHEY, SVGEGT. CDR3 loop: CASSQIGEQFF. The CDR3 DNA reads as TGTGCCAGCAGTCAGATTGGGGAGCAGTTCTTC.

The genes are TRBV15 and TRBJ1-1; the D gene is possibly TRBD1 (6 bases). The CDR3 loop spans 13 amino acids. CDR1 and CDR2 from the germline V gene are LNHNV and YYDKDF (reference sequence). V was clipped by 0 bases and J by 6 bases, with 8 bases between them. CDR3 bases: TGTGCCACCAGCAGAGATTGGGGGCCTGAAGCTTTCTTT. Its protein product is CATSRDWGPEAFF.

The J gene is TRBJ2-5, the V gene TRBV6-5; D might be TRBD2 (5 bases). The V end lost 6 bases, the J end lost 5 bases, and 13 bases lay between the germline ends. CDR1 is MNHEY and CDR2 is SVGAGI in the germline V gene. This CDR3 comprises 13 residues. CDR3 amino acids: CASSRGEMETQYF. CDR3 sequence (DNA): TGTGCCAGCAGCCGTGGGGAGATGGAGACCCAGTACTTC.

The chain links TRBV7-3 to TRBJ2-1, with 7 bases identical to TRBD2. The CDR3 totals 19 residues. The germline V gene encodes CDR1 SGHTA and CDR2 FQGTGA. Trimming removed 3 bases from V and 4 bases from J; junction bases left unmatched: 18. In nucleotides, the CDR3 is TGTGCCAGCAGCTTCCAACCCCCGCCACAAAGCGGGGAATACAATGAGCAGTTCTTC. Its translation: CASSFQPPPQSGEYNEQFF.

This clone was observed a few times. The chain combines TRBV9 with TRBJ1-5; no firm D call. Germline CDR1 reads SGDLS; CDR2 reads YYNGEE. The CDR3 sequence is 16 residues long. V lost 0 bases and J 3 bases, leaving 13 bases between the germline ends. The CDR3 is CASSVGPDGFNQPQHF. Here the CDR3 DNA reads TGTGCCAGCAGCGTAGGCCCCGATGGGTTCAATCAGCCCCAGCATTTT.

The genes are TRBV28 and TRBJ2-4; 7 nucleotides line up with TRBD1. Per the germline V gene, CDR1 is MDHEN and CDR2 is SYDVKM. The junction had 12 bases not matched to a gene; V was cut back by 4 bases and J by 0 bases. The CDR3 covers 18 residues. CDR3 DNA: TGTGCCAGCAGTTATCACCCGGGACAGTTCCTAGCCAAAAACATTCAGTACTTC. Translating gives CASSYHPGQFLAKNIQYF.

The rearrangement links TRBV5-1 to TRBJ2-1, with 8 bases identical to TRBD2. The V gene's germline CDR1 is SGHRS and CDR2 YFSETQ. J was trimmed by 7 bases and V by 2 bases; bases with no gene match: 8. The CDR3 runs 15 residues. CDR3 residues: CASSFGAGARNEQFF. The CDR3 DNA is TGCGCCAGCAGCTTTGGAGCGGGGGCCAGGAATGAGCAGTTCTTC.